This T cell receptor beta chain was obtained from a study of cytomegalovirus exposure and HLA in healthy donors. With 60 Vbeta and 13 Jbeta primers, the PCR was carried out. The data were produced by immunoSEQ multiplex PCR, yet TCRdb's version contains in-frame clones alone and is incomplete. The data show 75,000 to 100,000 clones, with roughly four fifths seen just once and roughly 0.6% held by the top ten. CDR1 is MNHEY and CDR2 is SVGAGI in the germline V gene. V was cut by 10 bases and J by 6 bases, with 16 bases left in between. The CDR3 consists of 13 residues. This clone was seen a few times. Its antigen is currently unknown. Notes on the study in general: Specificity of a few CMV-associated chains for CMV antigens was verified in vitro. Earlier findings revealed that most TCR beta V segments proved productive either about 90% or about 30% of the time.

The genes are TRBV6-5 and TRBJ1-5, with D perhaps TRBD1 (5 bases). This receptor was identified in a man aged 25 to 40 in good health and CMV-seronegative. The sample was PBMCs. CDR3 loop: CATSPTASQPQHF. Here the CDR3 DNA reads TGTGCCACCAGCCCGACAGCAAGTCAGCCCCAGCATTTT.